Listed below are T cell receptor beta chains from one sample, sequenced in a study of blood T cells in healthy people across ages. TCRdb ran MiXCR on the 5' RACE reads and lists one entry per CDR3 protein. The table has roughly 1.6 million distinct CDR3 sequences, roughly 30% seen once. Material for sequencing was blood. The receptors derive from a woman in her twenties or thirties in good health. The CDR3 runs from the conserved cysteine through the conserved F or W. The D gene is left open where the match is weak. Only part of the rows carry a size: once, few, many, or a class if the clone is expanded.

.	12	TRBV7-9	TRBJ1-2	TRBD1	TGTGCCAGCAGCTTAATTGAACAGGGGCTCACCTTC	CASSLIEQGLTF
few	14	TRBV30	TRBJ2-7	TRBD1	TGTGCCTGGAGTGGGACAGGCCGTTCCTACGAGCAGTACTTC	CAWSGTGRSYEQYF
few	17	TRBV27	TRBJ2-7	.	TGTGCCAGCAGCAGAGTAGTCGTGCCAGTGGGGCCCTACGAGCAGTACTTC	CASSRVVVPVGPYEQYF
.	14	TRBV5-4	TRBJ2-7	.	TGTGCCAGCAGCCCGGGGCTAGCGAGCGACGAGCAGTACTTC	CASSPGLASDEQYF
.	15	TRBV7-9	TRBJ1-2	TRBD1	TGTGCCAGCAGCTTGGACAGGGGGGAGAGCTATGGCTACACCTTC	CASSLDRGESYGYTF
.	13	TRBV5-1	TRBJ1-1	.	TGCGCCAGCAGCTTGGTTGGGAACACTGATGCTTTCTTT	CASSLVGNTDAFF
.	15	TRBV3-1	TRBJ2-5	.	TGTGCCAGCAGCCAAGGTCGGACAGCCGCCGGGACCCAGTACTTC	CASSQGRTAAGTQYF
once	16	TRBV7-9	TRBJ1-6	.	TGTGCCAGCAGCTTAGCTTACGGGGGGGGCAATTCACCCCTCCACTTT	CASSLAYGGGNSPLHF
few	14	TRBV27	TRBJ2-5	.	TGTGCCAGCAGTCCCCACAGGGCTCAAGAGACCCAGTACTTC	CASSPHRAQETQYF
.	15	TRBV9	TRBJ2-3	.	TGTGCCAGCGGCGGAGGAGGGGGGGCTTCAGATACGCAGTATTTT	CASGGGGGASDTQYF
.	13	TRBV3-1	TRBJ2-1	.	TGTGCCAGCAGCCCTGAACGGCCCTATGCGCAGTTCTTC	CASSPERPYAQFF
.	12	TRBV20-1	TRBJ2-1	.	TGCAGTGCGCCGAAGGGCGAGAATGAGCAGTTCTTC	CSAPKGENEQFF
once	17	TRBV24-1	TRBJ2-1	TRBD2	TGTGCCACCAGTGACCGACTAGCGGGAGACCACTACAATGAGCAGTTCTTC	CATSDRLAGDHYNEQFF
.	15	TRBV5-1	TRBJ2-3	.	TGCGCCAGCAATACGGGGGATAAGAACACAGATACGCAGTATTTT	CASNTGDKNTDTQYF
.	15	TRBV3-1	TRBJ2-1	TRBD2	TGTGCCAGCAGCCCCGGGACTAGCGGATACAGTGAGCAGTTCTTC	CASSPGTSGYSEQFF
.	16	TRBV2	TRBJ2-3	.	TGTGCCAGCAGTGAAGCGCTTCTGGGGGCCGCAGATACGCAGTATTTT	CASSEALLGAADTQYF
.	15	TRBV4-1	TRBJ1-1	.	TGCGCCAGCAGCCAAGTGGGCTGGGTGGACACTGAAGCTTTCTTT	CASSQVGWVDTEAFF
few	14	TRBV20-1	TRBJ2-6	.	TGCAGTGCTAGAGTTGGGCTCGGGACCAACGTCCTGACTTTC	CSARVGLGTNVLTF
once	17	TRBV4-2	TRBJ2-6	.	TGTGCCGGCAGCCAATTACAGGGAGCCTCTGGGGCCAACGTCCTGACTTTC	CAGSQLQGASGANVLTF
few	12	TRBV6-2/TRBV6-3	TRBJ1-2	.	TGTGCCAGCAGTTACTGGATGGGAGGCTACACCTTC	CASSYWMGGYTF
few	15	TRBV20-1	TRBJ2-5	.	TGCAGTGCTAGAGCCGGTGCGGGGGCTCAAGAGACCCAGTACTTC	CSARAGAGAQETQYF
.	14	TRBV20-1	TRBJ2-3	TRBD2	TGCAGTGTTTTGTCCCTAGCGGGGGGGAATACGCAGTATTTT	CSVLSLAGGNTQYF
.	14	TRBV5-1	TRBJ2-5	.	TGCGCCAGCAGCTGGGGCCGGCGGGGAGAGACCCAGTACTTC	CASSWGRRGETQYF
few	13	TRBV7-2	TRBJ2-1	.	TGTGCCAGCAGCATAACCGGGACTAATGAGCAGTTCTTC	CASSITGTNEQFF
.	17	TRBV20-1	TRBJ2-6	.	TGCAGTGCTAGGGCGATCCCGGGCTACTCTGGGGCCAACGTCCTGACTTTC	CSARAIPGYSGANVLTF
.	12	TRBV7-9	TRBJ2-1	TRBD1	TGTGCCAGCAGCTCGGACAGGGACAGTCAGTTCTTC	CASSSDRDSQFF
few	16	TRBV27	TRBJ2-3	TRBD2	TGTGCCAGCAGTTTAGGAGCGGGGGGGCCCCCAGATACGCAGTATTTT	CASSLGAGGPPDTQYF
.	15	TRBV7-9	TRBJ2-4	.	TGTGCCAGCAGCCCAGGGGGAGGGGGCAAAAACATTCAGTACTTC	CASSPGGGGKNIQYF
.	17	TRBV21-1	TRBJ2-3	.	TGTGCCGGCAGCAAAGTTGGGACTAGCGGGGGAACAGATACGCAGTATTTT	CAGSKVGTSGGTDTQYF